The source of this T cell receptor beta chain is a study of blood T cell repertoires in COVID-19. Turning to the study itself: Donors in the United States, Italy and Spain gave samples during acute or convalescent COVID-19. T cells, B-cell-depleted T cells, or PBMCs provided the cDNA or gDNA that served as material.

Per the authors' pipeline: Reference gene primers were amplified, and this amplification served to estimate nucleated cell counts. Sequenced by immunoSEQ multiplex PCR; TCRdb stores in-frame clones only, minus some. The V and J calls and the clone size are those of that table, but D and trimming were determined from the DNA. The table records some 50,000 clones, 82% of them present only once. Trimming pared 7 bases from V and 1 base from J, leaving 10 bases between. Germline V gene sequence: CDR1 LNHDA, CDR2 SQIVND (reference sequence). This CDR3 is built from 13 residues. This TCR came from a man aged 35 to 55 with acute or convalescent COVID-19. The chain recombines TRBV19 with TRBJ1-1, with D unclear. Sequencing input: peripheral blood. DNA of the CDR3: TGTGCCAGTAATCGTCCTCGGAACACTGAAGCTTTCTTT. Its protein product is CASNRPRNTEAFF.